Presented here are 12 T cell receptor beta chains from one specimen sequenced in a study of OX40 agonist ivuxolimab in advanced cancers. Produced via immunoSEQ multiplex PCR; TCRdb's table is partial and in-frame only. The sample yields about 94,000 clones, roughly 87% seen once. This sample comprised CD4+ or CD8+ T cells sorted from blood, obtained in a trial of the OX40 agonist ivuxolimab. These receptors originate from an adult with an advanced solid tumor such as melanoma, head and neck, liver or kidney cancer.

The chain employs TRBV7-8 and TRBJ1-5; 8 bases fit TRBD1. Germline loops: CDR1 SGHVS, CDR2 FQNEAQ. With V trimmed by 5 bases and J by 14 bases, 8 bases remained unmatched. This CDR3 spans 12 amino acids. The CDR3 DNA reads as TGTGCCAGCAGCAACGGACAGGGTGGCGAGCATTTT. This sequence encodes CASSNGQGGEHF.

This sequence joins TRBV27 and TRBJ1-5; no clear D. This CDR3 region has 16 residues. The V gene lost 6 bases and the J gene lost 4 bases, with 19 bases spanning the gap. Germline V gives CDR1 MNHEY, CDR2 SMNVEV (reference sequence). CDR3 nucleotides: TGTGCCAGCAGCCCATTGGAAGTCGGTTATAATCAGCCCCAGCATTTT. Residues: CASSPLEVGYNQPQHF.

The rearrangement joins TRBV5-1 to TRBJ2-2, with D unresolved. V lost 5 bases to trimming and J lost 0 bases, with 11 bases between them. The V gene's germline CDR1 is SGHRS and CDR2 YFSETQ. There are 15 residues in the CDR3. This CDR3 is CASRLVEANTGELFF. The CDR3 coding sequence is TGCGCCAGCAGACTCGTTGAAGCGAACACCGGGGAGCTGTTTTTT.

This clone came up once. J is TRBJ2-1 and V is TRBV5-1, with 9 bases aligning to TRBD1. The length of the CDR3 is 15 residues. V gave up 3 bases and J gave up 10 bases; unmatched junction bases: 11. CDR1 and CDR2 from the germline V gene are SGHRS and YFSETQ. This chain's CDR3 is CASSWGTGSPGEQFF. CDR3 coding DNA: TGCGCCAGCAGCTGGGGGACAGGGAGCCCCGGGGAGCAGTTCTTC.

The rearrangement uses TRBV7-2 and TRBJ2-3; D call uncertain. The CDR3 totals 13 residues. CDR1 SGHTA and CDR2 FQGNSA come from the germline V gene. Trimming cost V 5 bases and J 2 bases, with 8 bases left between them. In DNA form, the CDR3 reads TGTGCCAGCAGCAACGGAATCACAGATACGCAGTATTTT. Its translation: CASSNGITDTQYF.

The chain is built from TRBV5-1 and TRBJ2-3; no firm D call. Per germline, CDR1 SGHRS and CDR2 YFSETQ. Trimming pared 4 bases from V and 7 bases from J, leaving 10 bases between. This CDR3 has 12 amino acids. The CDR3 sequence is CASSPLDNTQYF. The CDR3 nucleotides read TGCGCCAGCAGCCCTTTGGATAATACGCAGTATTTT.

The rearrangement uses TRBV5-1 and TRBJ2-3; TRBD1 agrees at 7 bases. The germline CDR1 and CDR2 sequences are SGHRS and YFSETQ. CDR3 length equals 16 residues. Losses at the gene ends were 5 bases for V and 0 bases for J; bases not matched to a gene: 9. The CDR3 loop reads CASRRQGFSSTDTQYF. CDR3 in DNA: TGCGCCAGCAGGAGACAGGGATTCTCTAGCACAGATACGCAGTATTTT.

The rearrangement joins TRBV5-6 to TRBJ1-6, with 8 bases fitting TRBD1. The V gene end was trimmed by 0 bases and the J gene end by 10 bases; junction bases not matched to a gene: 3. This CDR3 comprises 14 residues. Germline CDR1 SGHDT, CDR2 YYEEEE. The CDR3 coding sequence is TGTGCCAGCAGCTTGGACAGGGGGGGGTCACCCCTCCACTTT. It is translated as CASSLDRGGSPLHF.

The chain carries TRBV19 and TRBJ1-4; a possible D gene is TRBD1 (5 bases). Germline V lookup: CDR1 LNHDA, CDR2 SQIVND (reference sequence). This CDR3 spans 14 amino acids. V was pared by 3 bases and J by 8 bases, with 13 bases between. The chain's CDR3 is CASSMMGVGEKLFF. CDR3 coding DNA: TGTGCCAGTAGTATGATGGGGGTTGGGGAAAAACTGTTTTTT.

V is TRBV4-2 and J is TRBJ2-1; D is unresolved. The CDR3 is 14 amino acids. Germline V gene sequence: CDR1 LGHNA, CDR2 YNFKEQ. V was trimmed by 0 bases and J by 3 bases, leaving 6 bases between them. CDR3 DNA sequence: TGTGCCAGCAGCCAAGAGATTCTCTACAATGAGCAGTTCTTC. It encodes CASSQEILYNEQFF.

V is TRBV30 and J is TRBJ1-6; maybe TRBD1 (5 bases). Trimming pared 5 bases from V and 10 bases from J, leaving 18 bases between. Germline CDR1 and CDR2: GTSNPN and SVGIG (reference sequence). This CDR3 comprises 14 residues. Written as DNA, the CDR3 is TGTGCCTGGGAGACGCAGACAGCCCGGTCACCCCTCCACTTT. Translating gives CAWETQTARSPLHF.

V usage is TRBV25-1 and J usage is TRBJ1-1; D call uncertain. Trimming removed 2 bases at V and 0 bases at J, with 7 bases between. CDR1 is MGHDK, CDR2 SYGVNS, per germline. This CDR3 region has 14 residues. CDR3 sequence (DNA): TGTGCCAGCAGTGAACACGGGGTGAACACTGAAGCTTTCTTT. This gives the protein CASSEHGVNTEAFF.